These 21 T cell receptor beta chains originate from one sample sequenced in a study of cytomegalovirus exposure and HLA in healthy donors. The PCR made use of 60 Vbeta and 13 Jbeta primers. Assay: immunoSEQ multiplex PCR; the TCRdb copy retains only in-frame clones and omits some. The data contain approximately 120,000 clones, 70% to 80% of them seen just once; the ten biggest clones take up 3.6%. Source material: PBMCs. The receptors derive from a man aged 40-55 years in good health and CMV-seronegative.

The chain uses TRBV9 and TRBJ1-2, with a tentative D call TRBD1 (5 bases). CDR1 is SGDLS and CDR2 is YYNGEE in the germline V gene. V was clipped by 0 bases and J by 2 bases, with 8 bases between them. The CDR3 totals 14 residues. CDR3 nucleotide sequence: TGTGCCAGCAGCGTAGATTCAGGGAACTATGGCTACACCTTC. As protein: CASSVDSGNYGYTF.

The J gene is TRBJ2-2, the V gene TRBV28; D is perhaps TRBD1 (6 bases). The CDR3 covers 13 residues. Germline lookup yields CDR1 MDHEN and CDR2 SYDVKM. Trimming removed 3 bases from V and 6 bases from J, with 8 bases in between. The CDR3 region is CASSFSGAGELFF. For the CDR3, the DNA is TGTGCCAGCAGTTTTTCAGGGGCCGGGGAGCTGTTTTTT.

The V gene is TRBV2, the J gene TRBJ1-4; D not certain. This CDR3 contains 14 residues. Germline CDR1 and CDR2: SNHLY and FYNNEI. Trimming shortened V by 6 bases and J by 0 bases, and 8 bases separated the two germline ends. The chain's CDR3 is CASRPRATNEKLFF. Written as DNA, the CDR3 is TGTGCCAGCAGGCCACGGGCAACTAATGAAAAACTGTTTTTT.

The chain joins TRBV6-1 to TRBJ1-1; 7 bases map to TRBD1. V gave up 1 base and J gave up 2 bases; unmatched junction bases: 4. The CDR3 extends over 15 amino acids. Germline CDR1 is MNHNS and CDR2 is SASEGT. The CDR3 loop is CASSEDDRENTEAFF. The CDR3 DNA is TGTGCCAGCAGTGAAGATGACAGGGAAAACACTGAAGCTTTCTTT.

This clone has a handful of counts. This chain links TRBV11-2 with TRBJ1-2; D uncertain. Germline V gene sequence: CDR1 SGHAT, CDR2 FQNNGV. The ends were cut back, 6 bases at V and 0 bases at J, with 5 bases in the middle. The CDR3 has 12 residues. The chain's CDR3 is CASSYSNYGYTF. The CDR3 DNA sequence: TGTGCCAGCAGTTATTCTAACTATGGCTACACCTTC.

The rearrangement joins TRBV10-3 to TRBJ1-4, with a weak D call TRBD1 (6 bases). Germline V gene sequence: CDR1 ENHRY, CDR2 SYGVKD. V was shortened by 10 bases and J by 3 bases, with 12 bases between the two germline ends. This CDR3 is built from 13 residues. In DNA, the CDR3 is TGTGCCACCCAGGGGCGGCCTAATGAAAAACTGTTTTTT. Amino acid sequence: CATQGRPNEKLFF.

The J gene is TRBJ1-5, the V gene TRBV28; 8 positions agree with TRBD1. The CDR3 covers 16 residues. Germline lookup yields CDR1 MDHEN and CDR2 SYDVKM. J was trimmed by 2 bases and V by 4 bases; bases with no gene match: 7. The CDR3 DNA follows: TGTGCCAGCAGTTCTCCGACAGGGGTTGGCAATCAGCCCCAGCATTTT. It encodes CASSSPTGVGNQPQHF. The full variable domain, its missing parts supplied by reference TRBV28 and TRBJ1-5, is DVKVTQSSRYLVKRTGEKVFLECVQDMDHENMFWYRQDPGLGLRLIYFSYDVKMKEKGDIPEGYSVSREKKERFSLILESASTNQTSMYLCASSSPTGVGNQPQHFGDGTRLSIL.

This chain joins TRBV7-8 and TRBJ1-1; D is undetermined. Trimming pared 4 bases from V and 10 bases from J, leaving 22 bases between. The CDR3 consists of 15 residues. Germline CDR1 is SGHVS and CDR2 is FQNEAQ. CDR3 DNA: TGTGCCAGCAGCTCGACCCGTGTCCTGGGCTATAGAGCTTTCTTT. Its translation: CASSSTRVLGYRAFF.

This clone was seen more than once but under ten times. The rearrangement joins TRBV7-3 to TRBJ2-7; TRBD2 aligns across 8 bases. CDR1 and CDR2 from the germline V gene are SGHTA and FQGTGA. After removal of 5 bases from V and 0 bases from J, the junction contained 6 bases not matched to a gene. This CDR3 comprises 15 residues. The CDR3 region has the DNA TGTGCCAGCAGCCCCCGGGGGGGCAGCTCCTACGAGCAGTACTTC. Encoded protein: CASSPRGGSSYEQYF. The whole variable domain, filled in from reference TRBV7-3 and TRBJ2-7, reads GAGVSQTPSNKVTEKGKYVELRCDPISGHTALYWYRQSLGQGPEFLIYFQGTGAADDSGLPNDRFFAVRPEGSVSTLKIQRTERGDSAVYLCASSPRGGSSYEQYFGPGTRLTVT.

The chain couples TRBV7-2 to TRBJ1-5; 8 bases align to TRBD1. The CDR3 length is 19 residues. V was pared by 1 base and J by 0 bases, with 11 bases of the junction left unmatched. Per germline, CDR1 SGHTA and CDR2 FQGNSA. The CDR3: CASSLGGTGEWVSNQPQHF. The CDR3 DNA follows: TGTGCCAGCAGCTTAGGGGGGACAGGCGAATGGGTTAGCAATCAGCCCCAGCATTTT.

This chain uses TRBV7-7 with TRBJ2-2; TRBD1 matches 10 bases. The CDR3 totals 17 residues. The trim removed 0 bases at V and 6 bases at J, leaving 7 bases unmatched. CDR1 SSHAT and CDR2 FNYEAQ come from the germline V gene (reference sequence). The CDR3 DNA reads TGTGCCAGCAGCTTAGCTCTTGGACAGGGGGAATCCGGGGAGCTGTTTTTT. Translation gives CASSLALGQGESGELFF.

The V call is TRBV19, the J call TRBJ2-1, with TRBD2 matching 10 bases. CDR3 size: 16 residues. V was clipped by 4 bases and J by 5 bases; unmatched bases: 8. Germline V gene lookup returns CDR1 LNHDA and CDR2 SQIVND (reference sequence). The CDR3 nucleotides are TGTGCCAGTAGTAGTTTTCGGACTAGCGGTAACAATGAGCAGTTCTTC. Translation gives CASSSFRTSGNNEQFF. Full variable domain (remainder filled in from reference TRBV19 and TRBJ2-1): DGGITQSPKYLFRKEGQNVTLSCEQNLNHDAMYWYRQDPGQGLRLIYYSQIVNDFQKGDIAEGYSVSREKKESFPLTVTSAQKNPTAFYLCASSSFRTSGNNEQFFGPGTRLTVL.

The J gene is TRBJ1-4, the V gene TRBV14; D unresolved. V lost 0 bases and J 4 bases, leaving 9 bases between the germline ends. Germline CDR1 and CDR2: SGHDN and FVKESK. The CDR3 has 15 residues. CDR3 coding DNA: TGTGCCAGCAGCCAAGAAACGGGTAATAATGAAAAACTGTTTTTT. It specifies CASSQETGNNEKLFF.

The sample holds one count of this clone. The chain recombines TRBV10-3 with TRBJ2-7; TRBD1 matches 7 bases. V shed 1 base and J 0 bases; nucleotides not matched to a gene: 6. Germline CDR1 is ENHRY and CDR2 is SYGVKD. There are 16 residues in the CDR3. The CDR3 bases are TGTGCCATCAGTGAGTATGGGACAGTGATCTCCTACGAGCAGTACTTC. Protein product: CAISEYGTVISYEQYF.

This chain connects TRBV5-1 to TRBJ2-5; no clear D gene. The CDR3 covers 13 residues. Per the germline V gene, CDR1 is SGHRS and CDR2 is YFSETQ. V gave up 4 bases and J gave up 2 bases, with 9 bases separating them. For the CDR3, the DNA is TGCGCCAGCAGCCTGTATTCTCAAGAGACCCAGTACTTC. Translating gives CASSLYSQETQYF.

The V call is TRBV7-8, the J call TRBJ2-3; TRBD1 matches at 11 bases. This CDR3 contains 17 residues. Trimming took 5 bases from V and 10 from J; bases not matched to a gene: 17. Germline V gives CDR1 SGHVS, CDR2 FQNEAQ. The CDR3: CASSLDRGRLGARAQYF. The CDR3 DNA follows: TGTGCCAGCAGCCTGGACAGGGGGCGCCTGGGGGCCCGAGCGCAGTATTTT.

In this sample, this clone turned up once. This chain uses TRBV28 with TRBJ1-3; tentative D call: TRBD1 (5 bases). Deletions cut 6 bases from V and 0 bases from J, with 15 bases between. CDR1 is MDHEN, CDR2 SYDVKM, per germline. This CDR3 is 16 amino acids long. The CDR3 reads CASRGGRTSSGNTIYF. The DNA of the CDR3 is TGTGCCAGCAGGGGGGGACGGACATCCTCTGGAAACACCATATATTTT.

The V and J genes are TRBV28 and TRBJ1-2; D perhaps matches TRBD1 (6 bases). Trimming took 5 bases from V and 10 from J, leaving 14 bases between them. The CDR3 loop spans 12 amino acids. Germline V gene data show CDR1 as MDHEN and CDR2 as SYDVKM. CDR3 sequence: CASSPRQVAYTF. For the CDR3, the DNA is TGTGCCAGCAGTCCTCGACAGGTTGCCTACACCTTC.

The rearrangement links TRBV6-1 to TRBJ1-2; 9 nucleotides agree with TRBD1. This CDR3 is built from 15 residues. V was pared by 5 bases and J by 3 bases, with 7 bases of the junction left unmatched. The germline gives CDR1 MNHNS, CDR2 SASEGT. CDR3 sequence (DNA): TGTGCCAGCAGTTGGCACCGGGACAGGGACTATGGCTACACCTTC. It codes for CASSWHRDRDYGYTF.

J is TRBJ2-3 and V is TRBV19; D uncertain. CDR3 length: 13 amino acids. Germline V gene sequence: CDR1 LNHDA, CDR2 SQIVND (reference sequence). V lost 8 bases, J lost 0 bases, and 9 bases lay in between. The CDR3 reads CASGSGSTDTQYF. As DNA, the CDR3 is TGTGCCAGTGGGTCAGGTAGCACAGATACGCAGTATTTT.

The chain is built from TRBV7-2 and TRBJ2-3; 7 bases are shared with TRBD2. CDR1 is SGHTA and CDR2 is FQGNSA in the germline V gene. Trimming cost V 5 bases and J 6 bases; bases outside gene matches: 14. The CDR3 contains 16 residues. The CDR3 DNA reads TGTGCCAGCAGCCCCTTCCTTGGCGGGGGAGGGGATACGCAGTATTTT. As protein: CASSPFLGGGGDTQYF.